Below, one T cell receptor (beta chain) is given with its context. Its binding antigen is unknown. Per-base qualities were not stored, and no clone one base away is much larger. The source of the sample is a study of blood T cell repertoires in COVID-19 (dated by TCRdb to about 2020). Some background on the complete study: Samples covering the acute and convalescent phases of COVID-19 were provided by collaborators in the United States, Italy and Spain. The repertoires were released in a freely available public database meant as a resource for research on the immune response to SARS-CoV-2. Nearly every sample came with metadata listing a de-identified subject ID, COVID-19 status, age in years and sex. The material from the prospective study consisted of cDNA or gDNA derived from T cells, B-cell-depleted T cells, or PBMCs. Samples came from the ongoing ImmuneRACE study (first 160 participants) plus 1,254 subjects from 6 global collaborators. Where available, HLA class I and class II types were obtained from metadata supplied by the sample provider rather than from assay-based typing. The dataset comprised deeply sampled blood TCRbeta repertoires from subjects exposed to, actively infected with, or recovered from COVID-19. What the work shows at the level of the full study, not this receptor alone: Clinical and demographic metadata were provided uncurated, with the amount varying by source and participant.

The collaborating institutions used their own protocols to collect whole blood in K2EDTA tubes. For TCRbeta analysis, collaborator samples were shipped as frozen whole blood, as isolated PBMCs, or as DNA extracted from either sample type. TCRbeta CDR3 regions were amplified from genomic DNA using the immunoSEQ Assay, a bias-controlled multiplex PCR. The study's own analysis went as follows. The number of nucleated cells in each sample was estimated by amplification of reference gene primers within the assay. Sequence reads were collapsed and filtered to measure the absolute abundance of every unique TCRbeta CDR3 rearrangement. For each sample, productive Simpson clonality was calculated as the square root of Simpson's diversity index across productive rearrangements. TCRdb's version of the immuneACCESS table is confined to in-frame rearrangements and falls short of the full clone set. An unresolved V gene accounts for under half of the shortfall where checked; the remainder is of unknown origin. The V and J calls and clone size were taken over from that table, and D and trimming were inferred from the DNA. In this sample the table shows some 130,000 clones, around 80% of which occur a single time. The ten largest clones add up to 3.5% to 4.5% of the sample.

The clonotype comes from a woman older than 75 with acute or convalescent COVID-19. Sample: peripheral blood.

Read as DNA, the sequence is TGTGCCTCGGCGAAGGGGACCGGGGAGCTGTTTTTT. It is translated as CASAKGTGELFF. The chain is assembled from TRBV7-9 and TRBJ2-2; TRBD1 could be the D gene, as 5 bases match. Including cysteine and phenylalanine, the CDR3 has 12 amino acids. Just CDR3 DNA is preserved here, 36 bases in frame from base 1. The V and J ends are trimmed by 11 bases and 5 bases, leaving 12 bases between them. CDR1 and CDR2 were assigned from the germline V gene (reference sequence) as SEHNR and FQNEAQ.